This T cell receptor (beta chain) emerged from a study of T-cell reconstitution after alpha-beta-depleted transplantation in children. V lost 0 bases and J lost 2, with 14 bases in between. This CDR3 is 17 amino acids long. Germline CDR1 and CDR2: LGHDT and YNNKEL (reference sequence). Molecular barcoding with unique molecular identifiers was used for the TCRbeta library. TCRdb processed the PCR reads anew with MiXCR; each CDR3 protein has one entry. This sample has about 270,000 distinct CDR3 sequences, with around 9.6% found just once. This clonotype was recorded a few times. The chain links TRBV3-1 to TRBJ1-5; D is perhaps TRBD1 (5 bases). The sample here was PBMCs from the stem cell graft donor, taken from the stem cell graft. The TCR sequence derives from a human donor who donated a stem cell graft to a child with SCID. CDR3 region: CASSQEGGGSGNQPQHF. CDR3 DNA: TGTGCCAGCAGCCAAGAGGGGGGGGGATCGGGCAATCAGCCCCAGCATTTT.